Presented here are 10 T cell receptor beta chains from one specimen sequenced in a study of cytomegalovirus exposure and HLA in healthy donors (dated by TCRdb to 2016 to 2017). The receptor library was made with the immunoSEQ multiplex PCR assay. TCRdb limited this immuneACCESS table to in-frame rearrangements with V and J called. A share of clones is missing; checked studies link under half to unresolved V genes, and the rest is unexplained. The sample table holds 150,000 to 200,000 clones, of which 87% were seen once. The top ten hold 1.4% of the sample. The material sequenced was PBMCs. The receptor set was obtained from a woman aged 25-40 years in good health and CMV-seronegative.

This clone came up a few times. The genes are TRBV11-2 and TRBJ2-7; D perhaps matches TRBD2 (5 bases). CDR1 and CDR2 from the germline V gene are SGHAT and FQNNGV. V was shortened by 2 bases and J by 4 bases, with 15 bases between the two germline ends. The CDR3 runs to 15 residues. The chain's CDR3 is CASSLTGNRGYEQYF. CDR3 DNA: TGTGCCAGCAGCTTAACGGGAAACAGAGGATACGAGCAGTACTTC.

The rearrangement joins TRBV5-1 to TRBJ2-5, with D perhaps TRBD1 (6 bases). Germline values: CDR1 SGHRS, CDR2 YFSETQ. The CDR3 sequence is 12 residues long. V was pared by 0 bases and J by 7 bases, with 7 bases between. The CDR3 nucleotides read TGCGCCAGCAGCTTGGAGGGGGTGACCCAGTACTTC. Amino acid sequence: CASSLEGVTQYF.

As for this clone: A read error may produce the germline difference seen at one junction end. This chain joins TRBV14 and TRBJ2-5; 8 bases align to TRBD1. The CDR3 is made up of 13 amino acids. CDR1 is SGHDN, CDR2 FVKESK, per germline. As DNA, the CDR3 is TGTGCCAGCAGCCAAGATTTGGGACAGGCTCCGCACTTC. It encodes CASSQDLGQAPHF.

This chain connects TRBV29-1 to TRBJ2-6, with 7 bases matching TRBD1. CDR3 size: 17 residues. Trimming took 5 bases from V and 2 from J; bases not matched to a gene: 12. Germline V gives CDR1 SQVTM, CDR2 ANQGSEA. The CDR3 is CSVKGAGDNAGANVLTF. DNA of the CDR3: TGCAGCGTTAAGGGGGCAGGGGACAACGCTGGGGCCAACGTCCTGACTTTC.

This chain uses TRBV7-9 with TRBJ2-7, with D perhaps matching TRBD2 (5 bases). Deletions cut 2 bases from V and 2 bases from J, with 19 bases between. CDR3 length: 17 residues. Germline V CDR1 and CDR2: SEHNR, FQNEAQ (reference sequence). The CDR3 nucleotides read TGTGCCAGCAGCTTAAGGGAGAGGGTAGCTCCCCCCTACGAGCAGTACTTC. This codes for CASSLRERVAPPYEQYF.

This clone came up once. The rearrangement joins TRBV2 to TRBJ1-5, with 7 bases lining up with TRBD1. Per germline, CDR1 SNHLY and CDR2 FYNNEI. The CDR3 contains 14 residues. J was trimmed by 0 bases and V by 9 bases; bases with no gene match: 5. The CDR3 DNA sequence: TGTGCCAGTGGGACAGACTATAGCAATCAGCCCCAGCATTTT. Protein: CASGTDYSNQPQHF.

The chain combines TRBV4-3 with TRBJ2-1; 8 positions agree with TRBD1. From germline, CDR1 is LGHNA and CDR2 YSLEER. The CDR3 is 15 amino acids. V dropped 3 bases and J dropped 3; count of bases not matched to a gene: 4. The CDR3 loop is CASSQGQDLYNEQFF. CDR3 coding DNA: TGCGCCAGCAGCCAGGGACAGGACCTCTACAATGAGCAGTTCTTC.

This chain uses TRBV5-1 with TRBJ1-2, with unresolved D. V was shortened by 0 bases and J by 8 bases, with 11 bases between the two germline ends. The CDR3 contains 13 residues. The germline gives CDR1 SGHRS, CDR2 YFSETQ. The CDR3 bases are TGCGCCAGCAGCTTGGACCAAAACGGGGGCTACACCTTC. Protein sequence: CASSLDQNGGYTF.

This chain uses TRBV19 with TRBJ1-1; 10 bases map to TRBD1. The CDR3 length is 16 residues. Germline V gene data show CDR1 as LNHDA and CDR2 as SQIVND (reference sequence). J was trimmed by 1 base and V by 7 bases; bases with no gene match: 9. The CDR3 DNA reads as TGTGCCAGTACAGACCGGGACAGGGGTCGGAACACTGAAGCTTTCTTT. Protein sequence: CASTDRDRGRNTEAFF. Drawing the rest from reference TRBV19 and TRBJ1-1, the complete variable domain is DGGITQSPKYLFRKEGQNVTLSCEQNLNHDAMYWYRQDPGQGLRLIYYSQIVNDFQKGDIAEGYSVSREKKESFPLTVTSAQKNPTAFYLCASTDRDRGRNTEAFFGQGTRLTVV.

The chain combines TRBV5-5 with TRBJ2-5, with 14 nucleotides matching TRBD2. Looked up from germline, CDR1 is SGHKS and CDR2 is YYEKEE (reference sequence). The V segment lost 4 bases and the J segment 2 bases; nucleotides outside the gene matches: 4. The CDR3 is 16 amino acids. CDR3 nucleotide sequence: TGTGCCAGCAGCGGGACTAGCGGGGGTGCACAAGAGACCCAGTACTTC. Translation: CASSGTSGGAQETQYF.